This T cell receptor (beta chain) is from a study of T cells in Graves' hyperthyroidism and ophthalmopathy. Used for diagnoses were clinical symptoms, serum thyroxine and TRAb, thyroid ultrasound and orbital computed tomography. The germline CDR1 and CDR2 sequences are LGHDT and YNNKEL (reference sequence). Trimming shortened V by 1 base and J by 3 bases, and 10 bases separated the two germline ends. This CDR3 comprises 14 residues. This clonotype has ten or more counts. TCR beta CDR3 region amplification was performed from RNA transcripts. The TCR CDR3 first-round RT-PCR relied on the HTBI primer set. TCRdb independently ran MiXCR on the multiplex PCR reads; one entry per CDR3 protein. The sample has around 620,000 distinct CDR3 sequences; 11% to 15% are singletons.

The gene calls are TRBV3-1 and TRBJ2-7; D ambiguous. Sequencing was done on a sample of blood. The receptor was isolated from a woman aged 18 to 35 with Graves' ophthalmopathy. The CDR3 protein is CASSQGGSLYEQYF. The CDR3 DNA reads as TGTGCCAGCAGCCAAGGTGGCAGCCTCTACGAGCAGTACTTC.